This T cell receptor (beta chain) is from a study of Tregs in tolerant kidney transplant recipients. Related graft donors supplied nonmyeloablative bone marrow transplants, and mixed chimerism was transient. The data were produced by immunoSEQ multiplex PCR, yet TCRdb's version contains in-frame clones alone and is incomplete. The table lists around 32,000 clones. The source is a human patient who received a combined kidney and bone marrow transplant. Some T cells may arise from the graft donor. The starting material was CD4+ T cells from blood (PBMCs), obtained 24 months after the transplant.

This chain's CDR3 is CASSLNPGRETQYF. Incomplete CDR3 DNA: TGTGCCAGCAGCTTGAATCCCGGTCGAGAGACC. V and J are TRBV7-3 and TRBJ2-5; D not resolved. The observed sequence ends 3 residues before the CDR3 terminus, with the missing tail filled in from the germline J gene. This CDR3 has 14 residues. Per the germline V gene, CDR1 is SGHTA and CDR2 is FQGTGA. V lost 3 bases and J lost 4, with 12 bases in between.